The present T cell receptor (beta chain) was sequenced within a study of identifying expanded T cells in peripheral blood (dated by TCRdb to between 2018 and 2021). Study-wide context: Separate aliquots of the same genomic DNA pool were sequenced to produce technical replicates, and four replicates were compared in pairs.

Comment on this clone: Its antigen specificity is not known. Per-nucleotide qualities are absent, and no much larger clonotype sits a single base away.

No immune events, such as infections, were documented for the healthy donors during the collection period. Healthy-donor blood repertoires served as a training cohort to calibrate time-dependent variance in a beta-binomial model of T-cell clone differential abundance. The training cohort included 10 healthy donors, of whom 3 were female and 7 were male. On average the donors were approximately 40 years old, and their ages spanned about 29 to 65 years. Whole blood from each healthy donor was obtained from a commercial supplier and was collected at three time points around two weeks apart. For immunosequencing, genomic DNA was extracted from unsorted whole blood. General conclusions and limits of the study: For all healthy donors, the variance in clone template counts between two-week samples rose significantly as total template count increased. The authors expected that biological variance in healthy repertoires might rise further over much longer intervals, such as months to years. The binomial model flagged 0.9 to 1.5 differentially abundant clones between technical replicates but around 15 over around two weeks and approximately 18 over about 4 weeks. Across all healthy-donor time intervals, the beta-binomial model significantly cut both the number of clones called differentially abundant and the false-positive rate.

After removal of 0 bases from V and 3 bases from J, the junction retains 7 bases not matched to a gene. The germline V gene sets CDR1 to ENHRY and CDR2 to SYGVKD. Including cysteine and phenylalanine, the CDR3 has 16 amino acids. The DNA shown is the 48-base CDR3, in frame from base 1. The immunoSEQ Assay, which uses bias-controlled multiplex PCR amplification of genomic DNA, was used to profile TCRbeta CDR3 regions. In the authors' own workflow: To quantify the absolute abundance of each unique TCRbeta CDR3 region, the sequences were collapsed and filtered. Two models were used to test differential abundance: a binomial model (Fisher-equivalent) and a beta-binomial model that adds time-dependent variance fitted from healthy donors. Clones with fewer than 5 combined templates were excluded, and clones with Benjamini-Hochberg FDR below 0.01 were called differentially abundant. The form v = (b*log(k)+a)^2 was used to model beta-binomial variance as a function of total template count across the two samples. Held by TCRdb, this immuneACCESS table contains in-frame sequences only and omits some clones. Under half of the omission traces to an unresolved V gene where checked; the cause of the rest is unknown. Clone size and the V and J calls come from that table; the DNA yielded D and trimming. Here the sample has 45,000 to 60,000 clones; over 80% occur a single time. The ten largest clones represent about 15% of the sample.

The receptor comes from a person between 18 and 75 years old in good health. Sequencing input: blood. The chain was built from TRBV10-3 and TRBJ1-1; TRBD1 agrees with 7 junctional bases. The sequenced DNA is TGTGCCATCAGTGAGTCGACTCGGGACAGAGACACTGAAGCTTTCTTT. This is translated as CAISESTRDRDTEAFF.